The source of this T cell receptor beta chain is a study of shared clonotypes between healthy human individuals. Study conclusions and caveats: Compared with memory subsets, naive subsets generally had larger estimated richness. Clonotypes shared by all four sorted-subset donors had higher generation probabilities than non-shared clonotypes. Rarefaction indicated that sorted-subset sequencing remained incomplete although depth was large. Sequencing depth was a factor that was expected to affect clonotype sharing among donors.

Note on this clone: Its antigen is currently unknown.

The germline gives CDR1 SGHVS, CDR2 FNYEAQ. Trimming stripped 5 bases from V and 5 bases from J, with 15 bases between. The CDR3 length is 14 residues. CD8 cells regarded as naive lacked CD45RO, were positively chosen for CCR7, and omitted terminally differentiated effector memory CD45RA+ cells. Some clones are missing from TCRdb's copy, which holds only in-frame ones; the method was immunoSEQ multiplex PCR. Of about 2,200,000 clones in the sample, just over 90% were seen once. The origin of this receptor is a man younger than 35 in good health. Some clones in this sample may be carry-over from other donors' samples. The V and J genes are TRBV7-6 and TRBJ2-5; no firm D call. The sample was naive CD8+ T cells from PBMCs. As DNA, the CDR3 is TGTGCCAGCAGCACCGGCCTATCGATGGAGACCCAGTACTTC. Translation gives CASSTGLSMETQYF.